The 26 T cell receptor beta chains presented below share a single source sample, sequenced in a study of blood T cell repertoires in COVID-19. The data were produced by immunoSEQ multiplex PCR, yet TCRdb's version contains in-frame clones alone and is incomplete. The data show under 300,000 clones, with about four fifths seen just once and under 3% held by the top ten. The sample consisted of peripheral blood. These receptors all stem from a woman aged 60 to 75 with active or convalescent COVID-19.

This chain joins TRBV12-5 and TRBJ2-7; TRBD1 might be the D (6 bases). V was clipped by 6 bases and J by 0 bases, with 12 bases between them. CDR3 length: 14 amino acids. Germline V gene lookup returns CDR1 LGHNT and CDR2 FRNRAP. The CDR3 DNA reads as TGTGCTAGTGGGGAACCCAGGGGCTCCTACGAGCAGTACTTC. Encoded protein: CASGEPRGSYEQYF.

The J gene is TRBJ1-2, the V gene TRBV21-1; TRBD1, the table's D call, lacks a check against the DNA. TRBV21-1 is shown as a pseudogene. This CDR3 has 14 amino acids. CDR3 sequence: CASSRTGRPSARSF. The CDR3 DNA sequence: TGTGCCAGCAGCAGGACAGGGAGACCGTCAGCGCGAAGCTTC.

This chain connects TRBV7-3 to TRBJ2-2; 8 bases agree with TRBD1. The junction had 7 bases not matched to a gene; V was cut back by 4 bases and J by 3 bases. The CDR3 extends over 16 amino acids. In germline, CDR1 is SGHTA, CDR2 FQGTGA. CDR3 bases: TGTGCCAGCAGCTCTGGAACAGGGGGTTACACCGGGGAGCTGTTTTTT. Translation: CASSSGTGGYTGELFF.

This clone was counted between two and nine times. The chain couples TRBV5-1 to TRBJ1-4; tentatively, D is TRBD1 (6 bases). V shed 4 bases and J shed 5 bases, with 15 bases lying between them. CDR3 length: 15 amino acids. CDR1 is SGHRS and CDR2 is YFSETQ in the germline V gene. Here the CDR3 DNA reads TGCGCCAGCAGCCCCGGCGGGGGGCGGAATGAAAAACTGTTTTTT. Translated: CASSPGGGRNEKLFF.

The CDR3 region has the DNA TGTGCCAGCAGCGTCGAGCTTAGCACCTACAATGAGCAGTTCTTC. Its translation: CASSVELSTYNEQFF. The rearrangement uses TRBV9 and TRBJ2-1; D is unresolved. Germline CDR1 SGDLS, CDR2 YYNGEE. Trimming cost V 2 bases and J 2 bases, with 11 bases left between them. CDR3 length: 15 residues.

On this clone: This CDR3 is also generated by other DNA sequences in the sample. The chain combines TRBV7-3 with TRBJ1-2; weak D call: TRBD1 (5 bases). V was trimmed by 5 bases and J by 5 bases, leaving 12 bases between them. CDR3 length: 13 residues. From germline, CDR1 is SGHTA and CDR2 FQGTGA. This chain's CDR3 is CASSPTGGYGYTF. CDR3 nucleotide sequence: TGTGCCAGCAGCCCTACGGGGGGGTATGGCTACACCTTC.

The rearrangement uses TRBV7-2 and TRBJ2-7; D is uncertain. CDR3 length equals 13 residues. Trimming took off 5 bases at V and 3 bases at J, with 11 bases between the two ends. CDR1 is SGHTA, CDR2 FQGNSA, per germline. The CDR3 bases are TGTGCCAGCAGCGTAGGTGGGCGCTACGAGCAGTACTTC. It encodes CASSVGGRYEQYF.

The chain recombines TRBV4-3 with TRBJ2-1, with D possibly being TRBD1 (6 bases). V dropped 0 bases and J dropped 5 bases, with 20 bases sitting between them. Germline V gene data show CDR1 as LGHNA and CDR2 as YSLEER. This CDR3 is built from 18 residues. The CDR3 bases are TGCGCCAGCAGCCAAGAAGAGAGTGGGGGCCCTTTTGACAATGAGCAGTTCTTC. Its translation is CASSQEESGGPFDNEQFF.

This clone was seen just once. The rearrangement uses TRBV19 and TRBJ1-1, with D perhaps TRBD1 (6 bases). The CDR3 extends over 14 amino acids. Trimming removed 8 bases from V and 1 base from J, with 14 bases in between. Looked up from germline, CDR1 is LNHDA and CDR2 is SQIVND (reference sequence). In DNA form, the CDR3 reads TGTGCCAGTTCTAGGACAGATCGGAACACTGAAGCTTTCTTT. Encoded protein: CASSRTDRNTEAFF.

The rearrangement links TRBV6-1 to TRBJ1-1; TRBD1 might be the D (5 bases). The V and J ends lost 2 bases and 5 bases respectively, with 15 bases between them. CDR1 and CDR2 from the germline V gene are MNHNS and SASEGT. This CDR3 spans 15 amino acids. The CDR3 spells CASSERGRGRTEAFF. As DNA, the CDR3 is TGTGCCAGCAGTGAAAGGGGCAGAGGAAGGACTGAAGCTTTCTTT.

The CDR3 sequence is CASSRDRGTRWTF. DNA of the CDR3: TGTGCCAGCAGCCGGGACAGGGGAACTCGGTGGACCTTC. The V call is TRBV6-4, the J call TRBJ1-2, with 10 nucleotides matching TRBD1. The germline gives CDR1 MRHNA, CDR2 SNTAGT. The CDR3 contains 13 residues. V was clipped by 6 bases and J by 14 bases; unmatched bases: 12.

CDR3 bases: TGTGCCAGCAGCCAACTTCGGACAGGGAACACTGAAGCTTTCTTT. The encoded protein is CASSQLRTGNTEAFF. The V gene is TRBV3-1 (or the pseudogene TRBV3-2), the J gene TRBJ1-1, with 7 positions matching TRBD1. Germline CDR1 and CDR2: LGHDT and YNNKEL (reference sequence). Trimming removed 2 bases from V and 1 base from J; junction bases left unmatched: 4. This CDR3 is built from 15 residues.

V is TRBV19 and J is TRBJ1-6; D is unclear. Looked up from germline, CDR1 is LNHDA and CDR2 is SQIVND (reference sequence). CDR3 length: 14 amino acids. Deletions cut 8 bases from V and 3 bases from J, with 11 bases between. CDR3 loop: CASHPGNYNSPLHF. CDR3 DNA sequence: TGTGCCAGTCACCCCGGGAACTATAATTCACCCCTCCACTTT.

The chain carries TRBV5-1 and TRBJ2-7; D gene ambiguous. Trimming shortened V by 5 bases and J by 3 bases, and 6 bases separated the two germline ends. Germline CDR1 SGHRS, CDR2 YFSETQ. This CDR3 is built from 11 residues. CDR3 in amino acids: CASRQSYEQYF. The CDR3 coding sequence is TGCGCCAGCAGACAGAGCTACGAGCAGTACTTC.

J is TRBJ2-5 and V is TRBV11-2, with D perhaps matching TRBD2 (7 bases). The V and J ends lost 4 bases and 7 bases respectively, with 25 bases between them. CDR3 length: 17 amino acids. Looked up from germline, CDR1 is SGHAT and CDR2 is FQNNGV. The CDR3 region has the DNA TGTGCCAGCAGCTCTACGCGGTTGGTCCCGGGGGGCGGGACCCAGTACTTC. Protein sequence: CASSSTRLVPGGGTQYF.

This clone was recorded a few times. The rearrangement joins TRBV19 to TRBJ1-2; 8 positions agree with TRBD1. Germline V gene data show CDR1 as LNHDA and CDR2 as SQIVND (reference sequence). The CDR3 consists of 13 residues. The J segment lost 2 bases and the V segment lost 6 bases, leaving 2 bases of the junction unmatched. CDR3 coding DNA: TGTGCCAGTAGATACAGGGGGAACTATGGCTACACCTTC. Its protein is CASRYRGNYGYTF.

The CDR3 sequence: CASSPFGTASYEQYF. CDR3 nucleotide sequence: TGTGCCAGCAGCCCTTTTGGGACAGCCTCCTACGAGCAGTACTTC. V usage is TRBV5-4 and J usage is TRBJ2-7, with 7 bases identical to TRBD1. This CDR3 is built from 15 residues. CDR1 is SGHNT and CDR2 is YYREEE in the germline V gene (reference sequence). With V trimmed by 4 bases and J by 0 bases, 7 bases remained unmatched.

The DNA for the CDR3 is TGTGCCAGCAGCCCAGGGGTTAGCGGGGCGCTCCAAGAGACCCAGTACTTC. Translated: CASSPGVSGALQETQYF. This chain connects TRBV7-8 to TRBJ2-5; 8 positions agree with TRBD2. J lost 1 base, V lost 5 bases, and 12 bases had no gene match. The CDR3 is 17 amino acids. Germline CDR1 is SGHVS and CDR2 is FQNEAQ.

The chain combines TRBV30 with TRBJ1-5; TRBD1 might be the D (6 bases). CDR3 length: 13 residues. Germline lookup yields CDR1 GTSNPN and CDR2 SVGIG (reference sequence). The V and J ends lost 5 bases and 1 base respectively, with 9 bases between them. The CDR3: CAWARGSNQPQHF. CDR3 coding DNA: TGTGCCTGGGCCAGGGGAAGCAATCAGCCCCAGCATTTT.

The V call is TRBV9, the J call TRBJ2-2; TRBD2 matches at 8 bases. Germline-derived CDR1 and CDR2 are SGDLS and YYNGEE. The V gene end was trimmed by 6 bases and the J gene end by 7 bases; junction bases not matched to a gene: 11. There are 15 residues in the CDR3. CDR3 coding DNA: TGTGCCAGCAACCCGACTAGCGATCGGGACGGGGAGCTGTTTTTT. Translating gives CASNPTSDRDGELFF.

The chain employs TRBV18 and TRBJ1-1; tentatively, D is TRBD1 (5 bases). V lost 1 base and J lost 0, with 15 bases in between. The CDR3 runs to 17 residues. CDR1 and CDR2 (germline): KGHSH, LQKENI. This chain's CDR3 is CASSPQGLGVVNTEAFF. DNA of the CDR3: TGTGCCAGCTCACCACAGGGGCTTGGAGTAGTGAACACTGAAGCTTTCTTT.

The V and J genes are TRBV5-4 and TRBJ2-7; TRBD1 aligns across 10 bases. Germline CDR1 is SGHNT and CDR2 is YYREEE (reference sequence). J lost 4 bases, V lost 2 bases, and 3 bases had no gene match. The CDR3 extends over 14 amino acids. Here the CDR3 reads CASSLRTGGYEQYF. The CDR3, as DNA: TGTGCCAGCAGCTTACGGACAGGGGGATACGAGCAGTACTTC.

The genes are TRBV6-4 and TRBJ2-5; 12 bases are a match to TRBD2. The germline V gene has CDR1 MRHNA and CDR2 SNTAGT. Trimming removed 6 bases from V and 1 base from J; junction bases left unmatched: 3. The CDR3 extends over 15 amino acids. This CDR3 reads CASSVLAGGQETQYF. The CDR3 DNA is TGTGCCAGCAGCGTACTAGCGGGGGGCCAAGAGACCCAGTACTTC.

The chain has TRBV18 and TRBJ2-3; 9 nucleotides line up with TRBD1. Germline lookup yields CDR1 KGHSH and CDR2 LQKENI. This CDR3 comprises 17 residues. V lost 0 bases and J lost 1; bases outside the gene matches: 5. CDR3 in DNA: TGTGCCAGCTCACCACCCAACAGGGGGCGCGGCACAGATACGCAGTATTTT. This translates into CASSPPNRGRGTDTQYF. Looking up the rest from reference TRBV18 and TRBJ2-3 gives the full variable domain: NAGVMQNPRHLVRRRGQEARLRCSPMKGHSHVYWYRQLPEEGLKFMVYLQKENIIDESGMPKERFSAEFPKEGPSILRIQQVVRGDSAAYFCASSPPNRGRGTDTQYFGPGTRLTVL.

The chain uses TRBV6-5 and TRBJ1-1, with 8 bases fitting TRBD1. Germline V gene lookup returns CDR1 MNHEY and CDR2 SVGAGI. The CDR3 is 14 amino acids. V shed 6 bases, J shed 4 bases, and the junction held 7 bases outside the gene matches. Here the CDR3 reads CASRMTGVSTEAFF. CDR3 sequence (DNA): TGTGCCAGCAGGATGACAGGGGTCTCCACTGAAGCTTTCTTT.

CDR3 coding DNA: TGTGCCAGCTCTCCCGGGACAGGGGGCAACTATGGCTACACCTTC. Translated, it gives CASSPGTGGNYGYTF. This chain links TRBV18 with TRBJ1-2; 12 positions agree with TRBD1. Trimming took 6 bases from V and 2 from J; bases not matched to a gene: 4. Germline CDR1 KGHSH, CDR2 LQKENI. This CDR3 is built from 15 residues.